The next 17 T cell receptor beta chains were all read from a single sample in a study of spatial heterogeneity in lung cancer. MiXCR was run by TCRdb on the 5' RACE reads, yielding one entry per CDR3 protein. The data hold just under 95,000 distinct CDR3 sequences, with roughly 12% observed a single time. Time point described: sample taken at primary tumor resection. The specimen comprised PBMCs, sampled at surgery. The receptors were sampled from a male donor with early-stage non-small cell lung cancer.

About this clonotype: Likely a read error: the CDR3 ends without its conserved phenylalanine or tryptophan. The chain joins TRBV20-1 to TRBJ2-5; the D is unclear. Deletions cut 0 bases from V and 0 bases from J, with 11 bases between. Germline V gene data show CDR1 as DFQATT and CDR2 as SNEGSKA (reference sequence). The CDR3 has 15 residues. CDR3 region: CSARDRHPYQETQYI. DNA for the CDR3: TGCAGTGCTAGAGACAGACACCCGTACCAAGAGACCCAGTACATC.

The J gene is TRBJ2-1, the V gene TRBV30; D is possibly TRBD1 or TRBD2 (5 bases each). Trimming took off 4 bases at V and 8 bases at J, with 18 bases between the two ends. Germline CDR1 reads GTSNPN; CDR2 reads SVGIG (reference sequence). This CDR3 has 14 amino acids. This chain's CDR3 is CAWTRGSPFDEQFF. In nucleotides, the CDR3 is TGTGCCTGGACACGGGGCAGCCCGTTCGATGAGCAGTTCTTC. Looking up the rest from reference TRBV30 and TRBJ2-1 gives the full variable domain: SQTIHQWPATLVQPVGSPLSLECTVEGTSNPNLYWYRQAAGRGLQLLFYSVGIGQISSEVPQNLSASRPQDRQFILSSKKLLLSDSGFYLCAWTRGSPFDEQFFGPGTRLTVL.

This clonotype was found many times. The V gene is TRBV7-2, the J gene TRBJ1-6, with 10 bases that match TRBD1. The CDR3 extends over 15 amino acids. Unmatched junction bases numbered 7, after V lost 5 bases and J lost 9 bases. Germline CDR1 is SGHTA and CDR2 is FQGNSA. The CDR3 DNA reads TGTGCCAGCAGCCCCCGGACAGGGGGGAGTTCACCCCTCCACTTT. Protein product: CASSPRTGGSSPLHF.

The chain carries TRBV19 and TRBJ2-7; D gene unclear. CDR3 length equals 15 residues. V gave up 5 bases and J gave up 3 bases, with 17 bases separating them. Germline CDR1 LNHDA, CDR2 SQIVND (reference sequence). CDR3 DNA: TGTGCCAGTAGTCCCTCGAGATCCCTGGACTACGAGCAGTACTTC. It is translated as CASSPSRSLDYEQYF. Drawing the rest from reference TRBV19 and TRBJ2-7, the complete variable domain is DGGITQSPKYLFRKEGQNVTLSCEQNLNHDAMYWYRQDPGQGLRLIYYSQIVNDFQKGDIAEGYSVSREKKESFPLTVTSAQKNPTAFYLCASSPSRSLDYEQYFGPGTRLTVT.

The sample holds many counts of this clonotype. The chain employs TRBV3-1 and TRBJ1-3, with no clear D. CDR1 and CDR2 (germline): LGHDT, YNNKEL (reference sequence). The CDR3 spans 12 residues. Trimming took 6 bases from V and 3 from J, leaving 6 bases between them. The CDR3 DNA reads TGTGCCAGCAGATCCGATGGAAACACCATATATTTT. It encodes CASRSDGNTIYF.

V usage is TRBV12-3 or TRBV12-4 and J usage is TRBJ2-3; perhaps D is TRBD1 or TRBD2 (6 bases each). The CDR3 consists of 16 residues. The V end was cut by 3 bases, the J end by 5 bases, with 18 bases between. The CDR3 nucleotides read TGTGCCAGCAGTTTTGCCTTGACGGGGGCTGGAGATACGCAGTATTTT. It is translated as CASSFALTGAGDTQYF.

This clonotype occurred a few times. The chain employs TRBV10-3 and TRBJ2-2, with TRBD2 matching over 9 bases. The CDR3 is made up of 16 amino acids. Germline CDR1 reads ENHRY; CDR2 reads SYGVKD. The trim removed 4 bases at V and 4 bases at J, leaving 7 bases unmatched. The DNA for the CDR3 is TGTGCCATCAGTGCAATAGCGGGAGTGGTCACCGGGGAGCTGTTTTTT. Translation gives CAISAIAGVVTGELFF.

This clonotype was seen ten or more times. This chain joins TRBV12-3 or TRBV12-4 and TRBJ2-1; 7 bases are a match to TRBD2. The ends lost 5 bases at V and 6 bases at J; junction bases unmatched: 7. CDR3 size: 14 residues. CDR3 nucleotides: TGTGCCAGCAGTCCTTCACTAGCGCCCAATGAGCAGTTCTTC. Protein: CASSPSLAPNEQFF.

This chain links TRBV5-1 with TRBJ2-3, with a tentative D call TRBD2 (7 bases). The germline gives CDR1 SGHRS, CDR2 YFSETQ. The CDR3 has 16 residues. The V and J ends lost 3 bases and 6 bases respectively, with 20 bases between them. This CDR3 is CASSSLAGAVPDTQYF. The CDR3 DNA is TGCGCCAGCAGCTCTTTGGCGGGGGCCGTACCCGATACGCAGTATTTT.

This clonotype was found many times. This chain connects TRBV6-2 or TRBV6-3 to TRBJ2-1, with D unclear. This CDR3 is built from 11 residues. CDR1 is MNHEY, CDR2 SVGEGT, per germline. V lost 6 bases to trimming and J lost 8 bases, with 8 bases between them. The CDR3 bases are TGTGCCAGCAGCCCTAGGGATGAGCAGTTCTTC. Protein: CASSPRDEQFF.

Only a few counts were recorded for this clonotype. CDR3: CASSKTGTTDTQYF. CDR3 nucleotide sequence: TGTGCCAGCAGCAAAACGGGGACCACAGATACGCAGTATTTT. The J gene is TRBJ2-3, the V gene TRBV5-8, with D tentatively TRBD1 or TRBD2 (5 bases each). CDR3 length: 14 amino acids. Trimming took 4 bases from V and 2 from J, leaving 11 bases between them. Germline CDR1 and CDR2: SGHTS and YDEGEE.

This clonotype was counted at least ten times. CDR3 residues: CASSQYEQGDTQYF. CDR3 sequence (DNA): TGTGCCAGCAGCCAATACGAACAGGGAGATACGCAGTATTTT. V gene TRBV4-2 combines with J gene TRBJ2-3; tentatively, D is TRBD1 (6 bases). Trimming cost V 2 bases and J 5 bases, with 11 bases left between them. This CDR3 comprises 14 residues. CDR1 is LGHNA, CDR2 YNFKEQ, per germline.

This clonotype was counted a few times. V and J are TRBV6-6 and TRBJ2-2, with a possible D match to TRBD2 (6 bases). Germline lookup yields CDR1 MNHNY and CDR2 SVGAGI (reference sequence). This CDR3 contains 14 residues. V shed 8 bases and J shed 0 bases, with 10 bases lying between them. CDR3 loop: CASLGDSNTGELFF. CDR3 DNA: TGTGCCAGCCTGGGGGACTCGAACACCGGGGAGCTGTTTTTT.

This clonotype was counted many times. The chain has TRBV19 and TRBJ1-4; D remains unclear. Germline lookup yields CDR1 LNHDA and CDR2 SQIVND (reference sequence). Trimming stripped 6 bases from V and 7 bases from J, with 15 bases between. This CDR3 spans 14 amino acids. The CDR3 coding sequence is TGTGCCAGTAGCCTTGGCGGCGCACGTGAAAAACTGTTTTTT. Amino acid sequence: CASSLGGAREKLFF.

V usage is TRBV20-1 and J usage is TRBJ1-6, with D possibly being TRBD1 (5 bases). The CDR3 loop spans 14 amino acids. CDR1 is DFQATT and CDR2 is SNEGSKA in the germline V gene (reference sequence). Deletions cut 1 base from V and 13 bases from J, with 17 bases between. In DNA, the CDR3 is TGCAGTGCTAGAGTGTTGAGGGACGGTATGCCCCTCCACTTT. It encodes CSARVLRDGMPLHF.

This clonotype was seen a single time. This rearrangement joins TRBV6-6 to TRBJ1-5; 9 bases agree with TRBD1. The ends lost 6 bases at V and 0 bases at J; junction bases unmatched: 6. This CDR3 has 16 amino acids. Germline V CDR1 and CDR2: MNHNY, SVGAGI (reference sequence). The CDR3: CASSETGGYSNQPQHF. The CDR3 bases are TGTGCCAGCAGCGAGACAGGGGGATATAGCAATCAGCCCCAGCATTTT.

The sample holds a few counts of this clonotype. This chain links TRBV9 with TRBJ2-7; 7 positions match TRBD1. The CDR3 totals 15 residues. Germline loops: CDR1 SGDLS, CDR2 YYNGEE. V was pared by 1 base and J by 2 bases, with 6 bases of the junction left unmatched. This chain's CDR3 is CASSVSAGGTYEQYF. DNA of the CDR3: TGTGCCAGCAGCGTAAGTGCAGGGGGTACCTACGAGCAGTACTTC.